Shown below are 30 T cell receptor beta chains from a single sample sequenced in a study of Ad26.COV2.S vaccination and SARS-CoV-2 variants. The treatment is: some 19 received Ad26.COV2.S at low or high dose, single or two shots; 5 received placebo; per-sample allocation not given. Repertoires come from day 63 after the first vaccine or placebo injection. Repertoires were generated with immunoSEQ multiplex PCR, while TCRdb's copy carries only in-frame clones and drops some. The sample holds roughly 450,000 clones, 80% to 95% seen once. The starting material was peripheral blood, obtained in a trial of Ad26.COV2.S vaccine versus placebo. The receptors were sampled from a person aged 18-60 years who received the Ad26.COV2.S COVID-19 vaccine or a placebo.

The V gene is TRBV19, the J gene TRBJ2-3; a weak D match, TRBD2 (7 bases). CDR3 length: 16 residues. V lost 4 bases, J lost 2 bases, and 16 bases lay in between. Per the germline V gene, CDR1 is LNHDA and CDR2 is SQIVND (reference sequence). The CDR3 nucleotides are TGTGCCAGTAGTACCGACCGGGGGGCCCACACAGATACGCAGTATTTT. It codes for CASSTDRGAHTDTQYF.

The CDR3 is CATSDFGQGTDTQYF. CDR3 nucleotide sequence: TGTGCCACCAGTGATTTCGGACAGGGGACAGATACGCAGTATTTT. The chain uses TRBV24-1 and TRBJ2-3; 9 bases align to TRBD1. Unmatched junction bases numbered 1, after V lost 1 base and J lost 3 bases. CDR1 is KGHDR, CDR2 SFDVKD, per germline. The CDR3 sequence is 15 residues long.

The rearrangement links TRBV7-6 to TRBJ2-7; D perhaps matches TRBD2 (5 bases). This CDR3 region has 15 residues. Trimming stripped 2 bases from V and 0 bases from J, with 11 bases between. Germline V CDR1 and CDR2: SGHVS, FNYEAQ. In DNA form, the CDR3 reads TGTGCCAGCAGCTTACAGAGGGTGAGCTCCTACGAGCAGTACTTC. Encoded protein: CASSLQRVSSYEQYF.

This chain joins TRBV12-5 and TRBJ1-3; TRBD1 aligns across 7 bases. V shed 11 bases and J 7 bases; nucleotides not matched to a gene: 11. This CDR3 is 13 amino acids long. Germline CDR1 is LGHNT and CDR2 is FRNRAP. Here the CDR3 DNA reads TGTGCTCCGACAGGGCTTAGAAGGAACACCATATATTTT. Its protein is CAPTGLRRNTIYF.

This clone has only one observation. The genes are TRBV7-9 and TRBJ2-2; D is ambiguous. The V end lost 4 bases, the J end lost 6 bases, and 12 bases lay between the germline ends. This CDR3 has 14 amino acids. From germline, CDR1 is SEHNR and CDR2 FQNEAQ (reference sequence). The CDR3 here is CASSYPAKAGELFF. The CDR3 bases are TGTGCCAGCAGCTACCCGGCGAAAGCCGGGGAGCTGTTTTTT.

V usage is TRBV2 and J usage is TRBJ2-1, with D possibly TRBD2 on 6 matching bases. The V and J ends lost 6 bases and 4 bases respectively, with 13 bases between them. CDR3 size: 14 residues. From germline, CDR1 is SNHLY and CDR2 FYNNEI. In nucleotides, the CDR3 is TGTGCCAGCAGCCCCCAGGAGGGGTACAATGAGCAGTTCTTC. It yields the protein CASSPQEGYNEQFF.

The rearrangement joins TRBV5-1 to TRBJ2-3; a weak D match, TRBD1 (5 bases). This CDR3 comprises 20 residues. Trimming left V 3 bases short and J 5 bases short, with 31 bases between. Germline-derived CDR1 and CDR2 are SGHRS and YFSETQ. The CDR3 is CASSSLTGAGRLGVGDTQYF. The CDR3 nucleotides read TGCGCCAGCAGCTCCCTAACTGGGGCCGGGCGGCTAGGAGTGGGAGATACGCAGTATTTT.

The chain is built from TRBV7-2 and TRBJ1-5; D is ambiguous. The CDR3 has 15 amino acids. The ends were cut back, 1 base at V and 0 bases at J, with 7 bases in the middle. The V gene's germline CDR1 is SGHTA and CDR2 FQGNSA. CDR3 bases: TGTGCCAGCAGCTTAGTAACGAATAGCAATCAGCCCCAGCATTTT. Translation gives CASSLVTNSNQPQHF.

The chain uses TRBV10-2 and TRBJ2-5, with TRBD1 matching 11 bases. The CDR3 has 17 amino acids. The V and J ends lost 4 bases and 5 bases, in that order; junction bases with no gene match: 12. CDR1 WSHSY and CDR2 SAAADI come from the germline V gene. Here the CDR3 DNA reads TGCGCCAGCAGTGCTACGGCGGGACAGGGGGTTGGGGAGACCCAGTACTTC. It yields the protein CASSATAGQGVGETQYF.

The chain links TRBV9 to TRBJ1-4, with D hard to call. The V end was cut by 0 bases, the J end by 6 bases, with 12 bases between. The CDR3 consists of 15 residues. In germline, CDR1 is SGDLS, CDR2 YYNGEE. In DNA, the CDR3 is TGTGCCAGCAGCGTAGGGGTGGGCGGTGATGAAAAACTGTTTTTT. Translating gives CASSVGVGGDEKLFF.

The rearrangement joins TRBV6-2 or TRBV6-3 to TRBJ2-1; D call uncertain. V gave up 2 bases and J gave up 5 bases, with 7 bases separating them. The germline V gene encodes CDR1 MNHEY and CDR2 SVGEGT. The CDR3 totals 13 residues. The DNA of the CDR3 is TGTGCCAGCAGTTACCTGGGAAACAATGAGCAGTTCTTC. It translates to CASSYLGNNEQFF.

Here the CDR3 DNA reads TGTGCCAGTAGTATCTCCCCACAGGACCATGAAAAACTGTTTTTT. This encodes CASSISPQDHEKLFF. The rearrangement uses TRBV19 and TRBJ1-4; weak D call: TRBD1 (5 bases). V lost 3 bases and J lost 6, with 14 bases in between. The CDR3 contains 15 residues. In germline, CDR1 is LNHDA, CDR2 SQIVND (reference sequence).

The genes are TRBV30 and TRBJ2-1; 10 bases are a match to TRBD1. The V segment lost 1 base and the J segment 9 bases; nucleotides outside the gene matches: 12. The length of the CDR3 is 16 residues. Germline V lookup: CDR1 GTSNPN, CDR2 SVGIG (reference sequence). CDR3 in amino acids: CAWSGIGQGVISEQFF. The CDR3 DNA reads TGTGCCTGGAGTGGAATAGGACAGGGGGTAATAAGTGAGCAGTTCTTC.

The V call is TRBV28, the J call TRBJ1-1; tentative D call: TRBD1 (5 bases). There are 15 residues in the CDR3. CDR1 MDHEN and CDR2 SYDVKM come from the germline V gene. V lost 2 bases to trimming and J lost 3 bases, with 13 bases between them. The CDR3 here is CASSLGAVRHTEAFF. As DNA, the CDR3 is TGTGCCAGCAGTTTAGGGGCAGTTCGGCACACTGAAGCTTTCTTT.

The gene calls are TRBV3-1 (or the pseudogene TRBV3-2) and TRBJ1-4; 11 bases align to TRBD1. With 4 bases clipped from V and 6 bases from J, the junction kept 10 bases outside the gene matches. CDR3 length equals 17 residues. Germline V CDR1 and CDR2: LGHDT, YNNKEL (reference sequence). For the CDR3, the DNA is TGTGCCAGCAGCCCCGGGACAGGGGGAGGAGTTGATGAAAAACTGTTTTTT. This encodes CASSPGTGGGVDEKLFF.

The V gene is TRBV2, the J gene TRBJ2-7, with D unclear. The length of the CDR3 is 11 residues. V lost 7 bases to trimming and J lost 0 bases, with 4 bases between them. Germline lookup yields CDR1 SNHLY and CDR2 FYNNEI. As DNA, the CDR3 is TGTGCCAGCAAGGTCTCCTACGAGCAGTACTTC. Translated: CASKVSYEQYF.

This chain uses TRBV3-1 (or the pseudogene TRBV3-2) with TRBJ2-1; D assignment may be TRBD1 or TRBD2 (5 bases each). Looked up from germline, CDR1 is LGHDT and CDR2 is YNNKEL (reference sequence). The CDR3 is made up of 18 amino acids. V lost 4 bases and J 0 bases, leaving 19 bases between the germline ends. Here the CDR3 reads CASSPGPGTGSSYNEQFF. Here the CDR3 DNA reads TGTGCCAGCAGCCCAGGTCCCGGGACGGGGAGCTCCTACAATGAGCAGTTCTTC.

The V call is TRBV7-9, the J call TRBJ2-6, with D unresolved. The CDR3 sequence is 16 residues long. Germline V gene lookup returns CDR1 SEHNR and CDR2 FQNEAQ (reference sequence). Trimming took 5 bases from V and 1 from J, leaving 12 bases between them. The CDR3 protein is CASSPPKGSGANVLTF. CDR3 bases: TGTGCCAGCAGCCCTCCAAAGGGTTCTGGGGCCAACGTCCTGACTTTC.

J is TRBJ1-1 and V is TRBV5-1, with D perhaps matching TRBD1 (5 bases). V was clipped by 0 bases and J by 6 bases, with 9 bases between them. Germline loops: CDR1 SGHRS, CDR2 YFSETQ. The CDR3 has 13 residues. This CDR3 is CASSLAGSPEAFF. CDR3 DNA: TGCGCCAGCAGCTTGGCAGGGAGCCCTGAAGCTTTCTTT. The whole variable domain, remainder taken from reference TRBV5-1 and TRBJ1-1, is KAGVTQTPRYLIKTRGQQVTLSCSPISGHRSVSWYQQTPGQGLQFLFEYFSETQRNKGNFPGRFSGRQFSNSRSEMNVSTLELGDSALYLCASSLAGSPEAFFGQGTRLTVV.

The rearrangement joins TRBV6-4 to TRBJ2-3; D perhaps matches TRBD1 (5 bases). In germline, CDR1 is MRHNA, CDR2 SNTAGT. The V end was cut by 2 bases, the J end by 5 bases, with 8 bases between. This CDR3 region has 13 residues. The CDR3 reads CASSDQGGDTQYF. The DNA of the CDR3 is TGTGCCAGCAGTGACCAGGGTGGAGATACGCAGTATTTT.

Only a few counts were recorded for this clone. This chain's CDR3 is CASSRNRGADEQYF. The CDR3, as DNA: TGTGCCAGCAGTCGCAACAGGGGAGCGGACGAGCAGTACTTC. The chain joins TRBV6-5 to TRBJ2-7; 7 bases are a match to TRBD1. This CDR3 has 14 amino acids. Germline CDR1 MNHEY, CDR2 SVGAGI. V gave up 5 bases and J gave up 5 bases; unmatched junction bases: 9.

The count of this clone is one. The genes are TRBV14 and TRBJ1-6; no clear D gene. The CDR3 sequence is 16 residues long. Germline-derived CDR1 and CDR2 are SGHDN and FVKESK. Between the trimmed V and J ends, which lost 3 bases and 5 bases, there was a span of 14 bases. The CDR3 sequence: CASSQVAGINNSPLHF. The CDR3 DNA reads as TGTGCCAGCAGCCAGGTTGCCGGGATCAATAATTCACCCCTCCACTTT. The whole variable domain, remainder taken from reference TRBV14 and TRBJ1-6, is EAGVTQFPSHSVIEKGQTVTLRCDPISGHDNLYWYRRVMGKEIKFLLHFVKESKQDESGMPNNRFLAERTGGTYSTLKVQPAELEDSGVYFCASSQVAGINNSPLHFGNGTRLTVT.

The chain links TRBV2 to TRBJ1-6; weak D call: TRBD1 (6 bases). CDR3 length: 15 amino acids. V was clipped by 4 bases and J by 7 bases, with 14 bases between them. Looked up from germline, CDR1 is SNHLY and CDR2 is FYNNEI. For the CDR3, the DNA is TGTGCCAGCAGTGTAGAGGGGGTCCTAAATTCACCCCTCCACTTT. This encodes CASSVEGVLNSPLHF.

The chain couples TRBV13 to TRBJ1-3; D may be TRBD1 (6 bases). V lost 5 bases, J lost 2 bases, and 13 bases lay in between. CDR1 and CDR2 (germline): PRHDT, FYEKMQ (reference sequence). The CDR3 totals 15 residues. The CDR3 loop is CASSEGVWAGNTIYF. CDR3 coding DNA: TGTGCCAGCAGCGAGGGGGTCTGGGCTGGAAACACCATATATTTT.

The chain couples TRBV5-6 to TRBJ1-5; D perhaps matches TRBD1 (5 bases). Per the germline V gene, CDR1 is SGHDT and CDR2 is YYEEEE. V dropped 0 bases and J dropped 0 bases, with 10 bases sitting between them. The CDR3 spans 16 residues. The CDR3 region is CASSLARVGSNQPQHF. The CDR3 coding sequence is TGTGCCAGCAGCTTGGCCAGGGTGGGTAGCAATCAGCCCCAGCATTTT.

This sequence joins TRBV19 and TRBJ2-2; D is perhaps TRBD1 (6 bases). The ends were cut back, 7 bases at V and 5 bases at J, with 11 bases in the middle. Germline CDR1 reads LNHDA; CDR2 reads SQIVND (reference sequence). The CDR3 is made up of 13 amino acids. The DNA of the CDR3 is TGTGCCAGTACAGGGGTTGGAACCGGGGAGCTGTTTTTT. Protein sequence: CASTGVGTGELFF.

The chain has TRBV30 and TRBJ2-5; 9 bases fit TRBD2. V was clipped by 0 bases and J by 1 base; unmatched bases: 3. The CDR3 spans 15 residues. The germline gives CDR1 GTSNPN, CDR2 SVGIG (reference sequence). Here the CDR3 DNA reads TGTGCCTGGAGTGTACTAGCGGGCCTCCAAGAGACCCAGTACTTC. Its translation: CAWSVLAGLQETQYF.

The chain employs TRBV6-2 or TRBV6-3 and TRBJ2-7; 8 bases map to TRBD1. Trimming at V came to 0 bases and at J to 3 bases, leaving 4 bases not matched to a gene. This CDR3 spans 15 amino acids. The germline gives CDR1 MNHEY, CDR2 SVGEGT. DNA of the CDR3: TGTGCCAGCAGTTACTCGATTACAGGGGGCTACGAGCAGTACTTC. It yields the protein CASSYSITGGYEQYF.

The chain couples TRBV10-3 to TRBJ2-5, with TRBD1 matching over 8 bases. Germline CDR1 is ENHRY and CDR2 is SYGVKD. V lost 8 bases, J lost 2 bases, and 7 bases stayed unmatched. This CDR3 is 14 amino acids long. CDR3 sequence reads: CAIRGQGGQETQYF. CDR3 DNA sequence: TGTGCCATCCGCGGACAGGGTGGGCAAGAGACCCAGTACTTC.

This CDR3 reads CSVDSGQGALDTQYF. CDR3 coding DNA: TGCAGCGTTGACAGTGGACAGGGGGCATTAGATACGCAGTATTTT. The chain recombines TRBV29-1 with TRBJ2-3; 11 positions agree with TRBD1. The trim removed 3 bases at V and 5 bases at J, leaving 7 bases unmatched. The CDR3 loop spans 15 amino acids. Germline CDR1 and CDR2: SQVTM and ANQGSEA.